The source of this T cell receptor beta chain is a study of CD8 T cells in Susac syndrome. Random hexamers were used to reverse transcribe the RNA input (about 0.5 to 1 ug). An immunoSEQ multiplex PCR generated amplified TCR beta CDR3 products spanning 54 Vbeta and 13 Jbeta. TCRdb ran MiXCR on the immunoSEQ multiplex PCR reads and lists one entry per CDR3 protein. The profile shows approximately 25,000 distinct CDR3 sequences, just under 95% of them singletons. The J segment lost 0 bases and the V segment lost 3 bases, leaving 3 bases of the junction unmatched. CDR1 SGHDT and CDR2 YYEEEE come from the germline V gene. The CDR3 extends over 15 amino acids.

The TCR comes from a human donor with Susac syndrome. The rearrangement links TRBV5-6 to TRBJ1-3, with TRBD1 matching over 7 bases. The source material was CD8+ T cells from PBMCs. The CDR3 DNA reads TGTGCCAGCAGCTGGGGACAGCCCTCTGGAAACACCATATATTTT. Encoded protein: CASSWGQPSGNTIYF. The complete variable domain, with remaining parts taken from reference TRBV5-6 and TRBJ1-3, reads DAGVTQSPTHLIKTRGQQVTLRCSPKSGHDTVSWYQQALGQGPQFIFQYYEEEERQRGNFPDRFSGHQFPNYSSELNVNALLLGDSALYLCASSWGQPSGNTIYFGEGSWLTVV.